This TCR beta chain appears in the sequencing data of a study of blood T cells in healthy people across ages. The use of a sample-barcoded 5' primer and a J-beta primer mix characterized a second PCR of roughly 7 to 11 cycles. In TCRdb, the 5' RACE reads were re-called with MiXCR into one record per CDR3 protein. The data hold approximately 800,000 distinct CDR3 sequences, with roughly three fifths observed a single time. Turning to this clonotype: At one end the junction does not follow the germline gene, possibly because of a read error.

Germline V lookup: CDR1 DFQATT, CDR2 SNEGSKA (reference sequence). CDR3 length equals 15 residues. This TCR was sampled from a man aged 35 to 55 in good health. The material sequenced was blood. The V gene is TRBV20-1, the J gene TRBJ2-1; D possibly corresponds to TRBD2 (6 bases). As DNA, the CDR3 is TGCAGTGCTAGAGAGGAGGGCGACTTCTACAATCAGCAGTTCTTC. Translating it yields CSAREEGDFYNQQFF.